This T cell receptor beta chain came from a study of T cells in Graves' hyperthyroidism and ophthalmopathy. Investigators excluded patients with uncontrolled infection, other autoimmune disease, pregnancy or lactation. Amplification of TCR beta CDR3 regions was performed using RNA transcripts as template. First-round RT-PCR of the TCR CDR3 relied on the HTBI primer set. TCRdb redid the calling of the multiplex PCR reads with MiXCR, one entry per CDR3 protein. The sample shows 660,000 or so distinct CDR3 sequences, approximately 42% of them seen only once. Whole-study findings and limits: Most expanded thyroid clonotypes above 0.001 recurred in blood. From stable hyperthyroidism, ophthalmopathy was set apart by a 13 V-J model.

The CDR3 totals 14 residues. V shed 5 bases and J 4 bases; nucleotides not matched to a gene: 7. CDR1 DFQATT and CDR2 SNEGSKA come from the germline V gene (reference sequence). About this clonotype itself: Its cognate antigen is unknown.

The chain uses TRBV20-1 and TRBJ1-5; 8 nucleotides align to TRBD1. The sequenced sample was peripheral blood or thyroid tissue (not recorded which). The clonotype originates from an adult man with Graves' disease, either hyperthyroidism or ophthalmopathy (not recorded which). The DNA for the CDR3 is TGCAGTGCTTGGGACAGGAGTGGTAATCAGCCCCAGCATTTT. This translates into CSAWDRSGNQPQHF.